This T cell receptor beta chain stems from a study of blood T cell repertoires in COVID-19. Looking at the study overall: The United States, Italy and Spain supplied acute and convalescent COVID-19 samples.

The V gene lost 6 bases and the J gene lost 9 bases, with 11 bases spanning the gap. The germline V gene encodes CDR1 KGHDR and CDR2 SFDVKD. This CDR3 is 12 amino acids long. Profiled with immunoSEQ multiplex PCR; TCRdb holds only in-frame clones, not every one. The sample yields 150,000 to 200,000 clones, about 88% seen once. The chain couples TRBV24-1 to TRBJ2-1, with a tentative D call TRBD1 (5 bases). Sequencing was performed on peripheral blood. The sequence was collected from a young man who had recovered from COVID-19. Here the CDR3 reads CATSQGASEQFF. CDR3 nucleotide sequence: TGTGCCACCAGTCAAGGGGCAAGTGAGCAGTTCTTC.